The 24 T cell receptor beta chains listed next were all sequenced from one sample in a study of cytomegalovirus exposure and HLA in healthy donors. Use of 60 Vbeta and 13 Jbeta primers characterized the PCR. TCRdb's table, derived via immunoSEQ multiplex PCR, lists solely in-frame clones and lacks some. The repertoire consists of about 160,000 clones, with around 80% occurring once and the leading ten covering 4.3%. The material sequenced was PBMCs. These receptors came from a middle-aged man in good health and CMV-seronegative.

The gene calls are TRBV7-3 and TRBJ1-1; 8 nucleotides align to TRBD1. The CDR3 is 15 amino acids. With 5 bases clipped from V and 2 bases from J, the junction kept 7 bases outside the gene matches. Looked up from germline, CDR1 is SGHTA and CDR2 is FQGTGA. CDR3 DNA: TGTGCCAGCAGCCTGGTCGGACAGGGTAACACTGAAGCTTTCTTT. This codes for CASSLVGQGNTEAFF.

The chain links TRBV19 to TRBJ2-7; no definite D call. Germline CDR1 and CDR2: LNHDA and SQIVND (reference sequence). The CDR3 has 14 amino acids. V lost 4 bases to trimming and J lost 2 bases, with 12 bases between them. This CDR3 is CASSKAGYTYEQYF. Written as DNA, the CDR3 is TGTGCCAGTAGTAAGGCAGGTTATACCTACGAGCAGTACTTC.

This clone has just a few counts. The V gene is TRBV5-6, the J gene TRBJ1-5, with D possibly being TRBD1 (5 bases). Germline assignment: CDR1 SGHDT and CDR2 YYEEEE. The CDR3 is 14 residues long. Trimming cost V 0 bases and J 4 bases, with 8 bases left between them. CDR3 in amino acids: CASSLGGVNQPQHF. CDR3 nucleotides: TGTGCCAGCAGCTTGGGGGGCGTTAATCAGCCCCAGCATTTT.

This clone was observed a handful of times. The rearrangement joins TRBV2 to TRBJ2-7, with D tentatively TRBD1 (5 bases). The CDR3 sequence is 15 residues long. Trimming cost V 2 bases and J 0 bases, with 11 bases left between them. The V gene's germline CDR1 is SNHLY and CDR2 FYNNEI. CDR3 residues: CASSESAGSSYEQYF. The CDR3 coding sequence is TGTGCCAGCAGTGAATCGGCAGGGTCCTCCTACGAGCAGTACTTC.

This clone was counted once. V is TRBV5-6 and J is TRBJ2-3, with D possibly being TRBD2 (5 bases). Per the germline V gene, CDR1 is SGHDT and CDR2 is YYEEEE. CDR3 length: 16 residues. The V end was cut by 2 bases, the J end by 1 base, with 14 bases between. The CDR3 is CASSFLEGRGTDTQYF. DNA for the CDR3: TGTGCCAGCAGCTTTTTAGAGGGCCGTGGCACAGATACGCAGTATTTT. Full variable domain (outside the CDR3, taken from reference TRBV5-6 and TRBJ2-3): DAGVTQSPTHLIKTRGQQVTLRCSPKSGHDTVSWYQQALGQGPQFIFQYYEEEERQRGNFPDRFSGHQFPNYSSELNVNALLLGDSALYLCASSFLEGRGTDTQYFGPGTRLTVL.

The chain employs TRBV13 and TRBJ1-2, with 9 bases fitting TRBD1. J lost 3 bases, V lost 2 bases, and 4 bases had no gene match. The CDR3 totals 15 residues. CDR1 and CDR2 from the germline V gene are PRHDT and FYEKMQ (reference sequence). The CDR3 DNA reads TGTGCCAGCAGCTTACGAGGGACAGGGCACTATGGCTACACCTTC. This translates into CASSLRGTGHYGYTF.

The rearrangement joins TRBV18 to TRBJ2-4; 10 bases agree with TRBD1. The J segment lost 0 bases and the V segment lost 8 bases, leaving 19 bases of the junction unmatched. The CDR3 has 20 residues. Germline CDR1 and CDR2: KGHSH and LQKENI. In nucleotides, the CDR3 is TGTGCCAGCCCCACTCCTACTACACGGGACAGGGGAAGAGCCAAAAACATTCAGTACTTC. Its protein is CASPTPTTRDRGRAKNIQYF.

The chain joins TRBV7-9 to TRBJ2-6; D ambiguous. Deletions cut 6 bases from V and 4 bases from J, with 22 bases between. The CDR3 is 18 amino acids. Germline lookup yields CDR1 SEHNR and CDR2 FQNEAQ (reference sequence). The CDR3 reads CASRLKPDILGGANVLTF. The CDR3 DNA sequence: TGTGCCAGCAGGTTAAAGCCCGACATCCTTGGAGGGGCCAACGTCCTGACTTTC.

J is TRBJ2-3 and V is TRBV5-1; 8 bases match TRBD2. This CDR3 is 16 amino acids long. Germline V CDR1 and CDR2: SGHRS, YFSETQ. J gave up 5 bases and V 0 bases, and 8 bases lay outside the gene matches. CDR3 bases: TGCGCCAGCAGCTTGGTAATCGGGGGGGGCTTAGATACGCAGTATTTT. Translation gives CASSLVIGGGLDTQYF.

The V call is TRBV2, the J call TRBJ2-2; 10 positions agree with TRBD2. Per the germline V gene, CDR1 is SNHLY and CDR2 is FYNNEI. The CDR3 spans 15 residues. The V segment lost 7 bases and the J segment 4 bases; nucleotides outside the gene matches: 6. The CDR3 is CASTGASGGTGELFF. The CDR3 DNA is TGTGCCAGCACAGGGGCTAGCGGGGGCACCGGGGAGCTGTTTTTT.

This rearrangement joins TRBV7-2 to TRBJ2-7; no reliable D call. Per germline, CDR1 SGHTA and CDR2 FQGNSA. The CDR3 is 16 residues long. V was cut by 5 bases and J by 1 base, with 18 bases left in between. The chain's CDR3 is CASSVGRIAPSYEQYF. CDR3 coding DNA: TGTGCCAGCAGCGTAGGACGAATAGCCCCTTCCTACGAGCAGTACTTC.

V is TRBV5-4 and J is TRBJ2-1; D is perhaps TRBD2 (5 bases). The CDR3 is made up of 16 amino acids. V lost 0 bases and J 2 bases, leaving 12 bases between the germline ends. The germline V gene encodes CDR1 SGHNT and CDR2 YYREEE (reference sequence). In DNA form, the CDR3 reads TGTGCCAGCAGCTTGGGAGGCGGACTCACCTACAATGAGCAGTTCTTC. Its translation: CASSLGGGLTYNEQFF.

This clone has only a few counts. This sequence joins TRBV29-1 and TRBJ2-5; a possible D gene is TRBD1 (6 bases). This CDR3 region has 19 residues. Trimming removed 0 bases from V and 0 bases from J, with 23 bases in between. Germline-derived CDR1 and CDR2 are SQVTM and ANQGSEA. CDR3 region: CSVEDQLIPDRLYQETQYF. CDR3 nucleotide sequence: TGCAGCGTTGAAGATCAACTCATACCGGACAGATTGTACCAAGAGACCCAGTACTTC. Full variable domain (rest looked up from reference TRBV29-1 and TRBJ2-5): SAVISQKPSRDICQRGTSLTIQCQVDSQVTMMFWYRQQPGQSLTLIATANQGSEATYESGFVIDKFPISRPNLTFSTLTVSNMSPEDSSIYLCSVEDQLIPDRLYQETQYFGPGTRLLVL.

The genes are TRBV5-1 and TRBJ2-3; D is uncertain. CDR1 is SGHRS and CDR2 is YFSETQ in the germline V gene. V lost 1 base, J lost 4 bases, and 7 bases lay in between. There are 13 residues in the CDR3. CDR3 loop: CASSLNIADTQYF. Here the CDR3 DNA reads TGCGCCAGCAGCTTGAATATCGCAGATACGCAGTATTTT.

CDR3 sequence: CASSGIGVWEPQHF. In DNA form, the CDR3 reads TGCGCCAGCAGTGGGATAGGGGTTTGGGAGCCCCAGCATTTT. V usage is TRBV10-2 and J usage is TRBJ1-5, with TRBD1 as a possible D gene (5 bases). The V gene's germline CDR1 is WSHSY and CDR2 SAAADI. Trimming left V 4 bases short and J 8 bases short, with 15 bases between. This CDR3 is built from 14 residues.

The J gene is TRBJ2-5, the V gene TRBV27; TRBD1 matches at 9 bases. CDR1 and CDR2 from the germline V gene are MNHEY and SMNVEV (reference sequence). The CDR3 contains 14 residues. After removal of 4 bases from V and 4 bases from J, the junction contained 4 bases not matched to a gene. This chain's CDR3 is CASSWRTGAETQYF. For the CDR3, the DNA is TGTGCCAGCAGTTGGCGGACAGGGGCAGAGACCCAGTACTTC.

J is TRBJ2-3 and V is TRBV7-8; TRBD1 matches at 7 bases. Germline V gives CDR1 SGHVS, CDR2 FQNEAQ. This CDR3 is built from 15 residues. V trimming: 2 bases; J trimming: 1 base; junction bases outside the gene matches: 3. The CDR3 nucleotides are TGTGCCAGCAGCTTATTAGACAGGGGCACAGATACGCAGTATTTT. It codes for CASSLLDRGTDTQYF.

This chain connects TRBV7-2 to TRBJ1-1; TRBD1 matches at 9 bases. V trimming: 4 bases; J trimming: 9 bases; junction bases outside the gene matches: 3. The germline V gene has CDR1 SGHTA and CDR2 FQGNSA. CDR3 size: 12 residues. DNA of the CDR3: TGTGCCAGCAGCTGGGACAGGGATCAAGCTTTCTTT. Its translation: CASSWDRDQAFF.

V gene TRBV5-1 combines with J gene TRBJ1-1; the D gene is possibly TRBD1 (5 bases). V was clipped by 3 bases and J by 4 bases, with 16 bases between them. The germline V gene encodes CDR1 SGHRS and CDR2 YFSETQ. The CDR3 sequence is 15 residues long. This CDR3 reads CASSSRPAGLTEAFF. The CDR3 nucleotides are TGCGCCAGCAGCTCTCGACCTGCAGGGCTCACTGAAGCTTTCTTT.

This clone turned up a few times. The V and J genes are TRBV5-1 and TRBJ1-4; D is ambiguous. CDR1 SGHRS and CDR2 YFSETQ come from the germline V gene. This CDR3 contains 14 residues. Trimming took off 5 bases at V and 0 bases at J, with 8 bases between the two ends. The CDR3 DNA sequence: TGCGCCAGCAGGAAAATAGCAACTAATGAAAAACTGTTTTTT. Translating it yields CASRKIATNEKLFF.

The chain employs TRBV5-1 and TRBJ2-1, with 8 bases fitting TRBD1. Germline V gene data show CDR1 as SGHRS and CDR2 as YFSETQ. The CDR3 has 15 residues. Trimming took 4 bases from V and 8 from J; bases not matched to a gene: 11. This chain's CDR3 is CASSPDRVIDHEQFF. DNA of the CDR3: TGCGCCAGCAGCCCGGACAGGGTGATCGACCATGAGCAGTTCTTC.

The chain is built from TRBV30 and TRBJ2-4; 8 bases match TRBD2. The CDR3 is 15 residues long. The V segment lost 4 bases and the J segment 1 base; nucleotides outside the gene matches: 6. In germline, CDR1 is GTSNPN, CDR2 SVGIG (reference sequence). The CDR3: CAWNGIAGAKNIQYF. CDR3 coding DNA: TGTGCCTGGAACGGGATAGCGGGGGCCAAAAACATTCAGTACTTC.

This rearrangement joins TRBV27 to TRBJ2-7; 7 bases align to TRBD1. The CDR3 extends over 13 amino acids. CDR1 and CDR2 from the germline V gene are MNHEY and SMNVEV (reference sequence). The junction had 7 bases not matched to a gene; V was cut back by 3 bases and J by 8 bases. CDR3 amino acids: CASSLGQPRKQYF. CDR3 nucleotides: TGTGCCAGCAGTTTGGGACAGCCTAGGAAGCAGTACTTC.

V is TRBV19 and J is TRBJ1-1, with D possibly TRBD1 on 6 matching bases. This CDR3 comprises 14 residues. Germline V gene lookup returns CDR1 LNHDA and CDR2 SQIVND (reference sequence). Trimming removed 6 bases from V and 0 bases from J, with 11 bases in between. The CDR3 protein is CASSSQGMNTEAFF. The CDR3 nucleotides are TGTGCCAGTAGCTCCCAGGGGATGAACACTGAAGCTTTCTTT.